This T cell receptor beta chain was profiled in a study of shared clonotypes between healthy human individuals. As for the study in general: Donors were a couple of women and a few men aged 18 to 49. Overall study results and limits: Rarefaction exposed incomplete sorted-subset sequencing despite large depth.

This clone was seen a handful of times. Its specificity is unknown. Subsets obtained from CD4+ cells comprised CD45RA+ naive and CD45RA-negative memory cells. V lost 0 bases and J 8 bases, leaving 14 bases between the germline ends. CDR1 is SGHRS, CDR2 YFSETQ, per germline. The length of the CDR3 is 15 residues. Sorted-subset replicate PCRs used around 200 ng of genomic DNA. This amount corresponded to tens of thousands of T cell genomes. Profiling relied on immunoSEQ multiplex PCR, and the TCRdb table lists in-frame clones only, not all of them. The table shows around 200,000 clones, with approximately 61% occurring only once.

The receptor was isolated from a man younger than 45 in good health. The chain employs TRBV5-1 and TRBJ1-4; tentative D call: TRBD1 (5 bases). Material for sequencing was memory CD4+ T cells sorted from blood. Subset specified: CD45RA-negative fraction. CDR3 amino acids: CASSLASQGGEKLFF. DNA of the CDR3: TGCGCCAGCAGCTTGGCGTCTCAGGGCGGCGAAAAACTGTTTTTT.